This TCR beta chain was identified in a study of CD8 T cells in ankylosing spondylitis (dated by TCRdb to about 2017). A note on the overall study: The study set out to find disease-linked TCR variants by profiling T cell receptor beta repertoires in ankylosing spondylitis patients and healthy donors. The whole study cohort included 95 to 130 healthy donors and some 27 ankylosing spondylitis patients. Peripheral blood was sampled, and synovial fluid was also collected from ankylosing spondylitis patients. On the study overall, not on this receptor specifically: The disease-linked clones were reported to be significantly enriched in matched synovial fluid samples from ankylosing spondylitis patients. Blood from ankylosing spondylitis patients appeared to be characterized by a TCR beta motif made up of seven or eight highly homologous amino acid variants. Some motif variants had previously been reported in the synovial fluid and blood of reactive arthritis patients, which suggests shared mechanisms of disease initiation. The disease-linked clones showed a CD8+ phenotype and occurred at relatively low frequencies in peripheral blood.

The run used an Illumina HiSeq 2500. Quantitative 5'-RACE with molecular barcodes was used to prepare TCR beta libraries. The authors' analysis ran thus. Disease-linked TCR variants were identified with a new computational method built on a probabilistic model of VDJ rearrangement. TCRdb passed the public sequencing reads through fastp at Q25 and MiXCR, retaining productive beta sequences. CDR3 protein duplicates are merged, each entry listing the most common genes and DNA. The V and J calls and clone size are TCRdb's, not the authors'. This sample is represented by roughly 450,000 distinct CDR3 sequences; roughly a quarter of them were singletons. The ten largest clonotypes hold 0.85% to 1% of the sample. The table lists this clonotype with a few counts. No cognate antigen has been identified for it. No base quality values were provided; no much bigger clone lies one nucleotide off. The germline V and J ends show losses of 5 bases and 9 bases respectively, and no gene match explains 9 bases of the junction. Inclusive of the bounding cysteine and phenylalanine, the CDR3 is 15 residues long. The DNA shown is the 45-base CDR3, in frame from base 1.

The sequenced sample was blood, either unsorted or a sorted T cell fraction (not recorded which). The chain is assembled from TRBV12-3 or TRBV12-4 and TRBJ1-6; 8 bases in the junction line up with TRBD1. The receptor was derived from a male donor with ankylosing spondylitis. The nucleotide sequence is TGTGCCAGCAGTCCTGGACAGGGAGGAAGTTCACCCCTCCACTTT. It translates as CASSPGQGGSSPLHF.